This TCR beta chain stems from a study of graft-versus-host responses after intestinal transplantation (dated by TCRdb to the early 2020s). In the study overall: The transplants that recipients received were multivisceral, liver-intestinal, or isolated intestinal. Rather than being sequenced by the commercial service, samples from a few later patients were sequenced in-house on an Illumina MiSeq and processed with MiXCR. Alloreactive clones were identified by sequencing pre-transplant mixed lymphocyte reaction products and comparing these products with unstimulated pre-transplant donor and recipient T cells. All recipients received anti-thymocyte globulin induction followed by maintenance tacrolimus and steroids for around 3 years. After intestinal transplantation, graft-versus-host and host-versus-graft alloreactive T cell clones in the graft, circulation and bone marrow were tracked using bulk TCR-beta CDR3 sequencing. The cohort enrolled 24 intestinal transplant recipients, one of whom was a retransplant, and a few patients without pretransplant specimens were excluded. Donor T cell macrochimerism was defined as a peak of at least 4% donor T cells among recipient peripheral blood mononuclear cells.

Remarks on this clone: This receptor's antigen is unknown. There are no base qualities to consult, and no much larger clone falls within one base.

Beyond this particular receptor, the publication reports: The relatively low number and heterogeneity of intestinal transplant patients limited the conclusions. High GvH to HvG T cell clonal ratios were observed in the allografts of patients with donor T cell macrochimerism. GvH clones were found in recipient bone marrow, and some of the GvH clones appeared earlier in ileal mucosa or blood, which is consistent with an intestinal mucosal origin. Early after transplant, declines in HvG clones were associated with peak levels of circulating GvH clones.

From a lookup of the germline V gene, CDR1 and CDR2 are MNHEY and SVGAGI. Taken from cysteine to phenylalanine, the CDR3 has 15 residues. The read is trimmed to its CDR3 DNA, 45 bases read in frame from base 1. Trimming removed 11 bases from V and 4 bases from J; the gene matches leave 10 bases unexplained. Library preparation was by the immunoSEQ multiplex PCR assay. For most patients, genomic DNA was subjected to high-throughput TCR-beta CDR3 sequencing by Adaptive Biotechnologies. From the authors' description of their analysis: TCR sequencing data for roughly 18 patients were retrieved from Adaptive's ImmunoSEQ software; three other patients were processed with MiXCR and VDJtools. CDR3 nucleotide sequences shared between donor and recipient were removed because their origin could not be assigned. To count as alloreactive, a clone needed at least 2-fold expansion over unstimulated cells and a minimum CFSE-low frequency of 0.002% (template counts) or 0.001% (read counts). Clones detected in sequenced pre-transplant spleen, lymph node, or MLR CFSE-low populations of the donor or recipient were defined as mappable. The cumulative frequency of alloreactive clones was calculated as a percentage of all sequences, weighted by copy number. TCRdb limited this immuneACCESS table to in-frame rearrangements with V and J called. A share of clones is missing; checked studies link under half to unresolved V genes, and the rest is unexplained. The DNA gave D and trimming, while V, J and clone size come from that table. In this sample the table shows some 15,000 clones, less than 85% of which occur a single time. The ten biggest clones cover 5.5% of the sample.

Intraepithelial and lamina propria lymphocytes were isolated from graft specimens using dithiothreitol, EDTA incubations and collagenase D digestion. Bulk TCR-beta sequencing was performed on serial intestinal graft biopsy specimens collected as late as 600 days after transplant. The receptor was isolated from a human patient who received an intestinal transplant, so some T cells may come from the graft donor. The input for sequencing was ileum tissue, taken 17 days after transplant. The chain couples TRBV6-5 to TRBJ2-2; 10 bases in the junction line up with TRBD1. DNA sequence: TGTGCCGTCTTGGGGACAGGGGTGAGCACCGGGGAGCTGTTTTTT. Its product reads: CAVLGTGVSTGELFF.